The following is a TCR beta chain sequence with its context. Its antigen is unknown. Trimming stripped 2 bases from V and 5 bases from J, with 9 bases between. From germline, CDR1 is SEHNR and CDR2 FQNEAQ (reference sequence). This CDR3 is built from 13 residues. This record belongs to a study of T cells in localized non-small cell lung cancer. Study-level points and caveats: Sequencing involved a lone tumor region, leaving heterogeneity possible. Higher blood T cell density tracked longer overall survival. Across samples, adjacent lung featured a median 57 of the top 100 tumor clones. In uninvolved adjacent lung, T cell clonality reached its highest value, exceeding tumor.

The table came from immunoSEQ multiplex PCR; TCRdb's copy has only in-frame clones and leaves some out. The sample contains some 22,000 clones, 65% to 85% of which appear only once. Specimen: peripheral blood, collected before any cancer treatment. The rearrangement uses TRBV7-9 and TRBJ2-5, with D hard to call. This clonotype originated in a man aged 40-75 years with stage I lung adenocarcinoma. The chain's CDR3 is CASSLNEFETQYF. The CDR3 DNA follows: TGTGCCAGCAGCTTAAATGAGTTCGAGACCCAGTACTTC.